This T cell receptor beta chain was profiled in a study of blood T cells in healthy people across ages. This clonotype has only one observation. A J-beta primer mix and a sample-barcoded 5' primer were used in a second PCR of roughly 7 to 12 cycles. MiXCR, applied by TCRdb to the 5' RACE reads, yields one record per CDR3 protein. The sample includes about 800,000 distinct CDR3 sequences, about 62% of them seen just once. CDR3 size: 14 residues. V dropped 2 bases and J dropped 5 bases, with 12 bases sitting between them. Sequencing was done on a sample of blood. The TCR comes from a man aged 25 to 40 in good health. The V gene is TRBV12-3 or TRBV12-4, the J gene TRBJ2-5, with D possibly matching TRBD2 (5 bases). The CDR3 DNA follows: TGTGCCAGCAGTTTATTCCGGACGGGGGAGACCCAGTACTTC. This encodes CASSLFRTGETQYF.